This T cell receptor (beta chain) emerged from a study of blood T cell repertoires in COVID-19. About the study: Researchers got acute and convalescent COVID-19 samples from the United States, Italy and Spain.

Participant age was roughly 18 to 90 years, and participants resided in roughly 24 US areas. Sequenced by immunoSEQ multiplex PCR; TCRdb stores in-frame clones only, minus some. The sample carries about 220,000 clones, 70% to 90% recorded once. The V and J ends lost 6 bases and 9 bases, in that order; junction bases with no gene match: 15. This CDR3 comprises 16 residues. Germline V gives CDR1 SNHLY, CDR2 FYNNEI. What was sequenced was PBMCs or T cells enriched from blood (not recorded which). The chain links TRBV2 to TRBJ2-2, with TRBD1 matching 8 bases. The source of this sequence is a middle-aged woman with acute COVID-19. The CDR3 DNA follows: TGTGCCAGCAGGGATAACCCTGGACAGGGACCGAGGGAGCTGTTTTTT. Translating gives CASRDNPGQGPRELFF.